These T cell receptor beta chains were read from a single sample in a study of graft-versus-host responses after intestinal transplantation. Sequencing was performed with immunoSEQ multiplex PCR; in TCRdb, only in-frame clones are kept and a portion is missing. The sample comprises about 88,000 clones, approximately 94% of which are singletons, and 0.15% to 0.2% rests with the top ten. The antigens these receptors bind are not known. The sequences come from unstimulated CD4+ T cells sorted from spleen or lymph node cells, collected before transplant. The receptors originated from a human donor who was the organ donor for an intestinal transplant. Both conserved end residues are part of each CDR3. The D gene is left open where the match is weak. Clone size is shown for a subset of rows, as once, few, many or a class of expanded clone.

D gene: TRBD1
V gene: TRBV29-1
clone size: .
J gene: TRBJ2-1
CDR3 DNA: TGCAGCGGGGAGGACAGGGGGTCCTACAATGAGCAGTTCTTC
CDR3 protein: CSGEDRGSYNEQFF

D gene: TRBD1
V gene: TRBV4-2
clone size: .
J gene: TRBJ1-1
CDR3 DNA: TGTGCCAGCAGCCGACAGGGGGGAGACACTGAAGCTTTCTTT
CDR3 protein: CASSRQGGDTEAFF

D gene: TRBD2
V gene: TRBV10-2
clone size: .
J gene: TRBJ2-3
CDR3 DNA: TGCGCCAGTAGTCCCGGGACTAGCGGGGGGGGCACAGATACGCAGTATTTT
CDR3 protein: CASSPGTSGGGTDTQYF

D gene: TRBD1
V gene: TRBV6-5
clone size: .
J gene: TRBJ1-6
CDR3 DNA: TGTGCCAGCAGCCGGACAGGCAGTGATAATTCACCCCTCCACTTT
CDR3 protein: CASSRTGSDNSPLHF

D gene: .
V gene: TRBV28
clone size: .
J gene: TRBJ1-6
CDR3 DNA: TGTGCCAGCAGTGGTAGGGAAGACTATAATTCACCCCTCCACTTT
CDR3 protein: CASSGREDYNSPLHF

D gene: .
V gene: TRBV7-9
clone size: .
J gene: TRBJ1-1
CDR3 DNA: TGTGCCAGCAGCTTTGGGTTGAACACTGAAGCTTTCTTT
CDR3 protein: CASSFGLNTEAFF

D gene: .
V gene: TRBV2
clone size: .
J gene: TRBJ2-7
CDR3 DNA: TGTGCCAGCAGTGAACCCTACGAGCAGTACTTC
CDR3 protein: CASSEPYEQYF

D gene: TRBD2
V gene: TRBV6-4
clone size: .
J gene: TRBJ2-2
CDR3 DNA: TGTGCCACCGGGGAGGGCACCGGGGAGCTGTTTTTT
CDR3 protein: CATGEGTGELFF

D gene: TRBD2
V gene: TRBV2
clone size: .
J gene: TRBJ2-5
CDR3 DNA: TGTGCCGGCAGTGACCAAGCGGGGGGGCAGGAGACCCAGTACTTC
CDR3 protein: CAGSDQAGGQETQYF

D gene: .
V gene: TRBV15
clone size: .
J gene: TRBJ2-2
CDR3 DNA: TGTGCCACCAGTGGAGGGACCTTGACCGGGGAGCTGTTTTTT
CDR3 protein: CATSGGTLTGELFF

D gene: .
V gene: TRBV19
clone size: .
J gene: TRBJ2-5
CDR3 DNA: TGTGCCAGTAGTCGACAGGTTTTGGAAGAGACCCAGTACTTC
CDR3 protein: CASSRQVLEETQYF

D gene: TRBD1
V gene: TRBV15
clone size: .
J gene: TRBJ2-2
CDR3 DNA: TGTGCCACTCAGAGAGGGGGCGCGGGGAACACCGGGGAGCTGTTTTTT
CDR3 protein: CATQRGGAGNTGELFF

D gene: TRBD1
V gene: TRBV5-1
clone size: once
J gene: TRBJ1-1
CDR3 DNA: TGCGCCAGCAGTCCCGGGACAGGGCTTTCGACTGAAGCTTTCTTT
CDR3 protein: CASSPGTGLSTEAFF

D gene: TRBD1
V gene: TRBV18
clone size: .
J gene: TRBJ2-7
CDR3 DNA: TGTGCCAGCTCACCACTTCGAGGGGACAGCTCATCCTACGAGCAGTACTTC
CDR3 protein: CASSPLRGDSSSYEQYF

D gene: .
V gene: TRBV6-5
clone size: .
J gene: TRBJ1-6
CDR3 DNA: TGTGCCAGCAGTTATGCCTCCAGAGGCTCACCCCTCCACTTT
CDR3 protein: CASSYASRGSPLHF

D gene: .
V gene: TRBV2
clone size: .
J gene: TRBJ2-7
CDR3 DNA: TGTGCCAGCAGTGAAGCGGAGAGAACAATTTTCCCCGAGCAGTACTTC
CDR3 protein: CASSEAERTIFPEQYF

D gene: TRBD1
V gene: TRBV10-3
clone size: once
J gene: TRBJ2-7
CDR3 DNA: TGTGCCATGGCGCAACGGGACAGGGCCTACGAGCAGTACTTC
CDR3 protein: CAMAQRDRAYEQYF

D gene: .
V gene: TRBV6-1
clone size: .
J gene: TRBJ1-5
CDR3 DNA: TGTGCCAGCAGTGTGGGGGGGGCAGGTGATCAGCCCCAGCATTTT
CDR3 protein: CASSVGGAGDQPQHF

D gene: TRBD2
V gene: TRBV5-4
clone size: once
J gene: TRBJ2-1
CDR3 DNA: TGTGCCAGCAGCTTGGCCCGACTAGCGGGGGGGAGCTCCTACAATGAGCAGTTCTTC
CDR3 protein: CASSLARLAGGSSYNEQFF

D gene: .
V gene: TRBV7-3
clone size: .
J gene: TRBJ1-1
CDR3 DNA: TGTGCCAGCAGCTTATTCTTCAACACTGAAGCTTTCTTT
CDR3 protein: CASSLFFNTEAFF

D gene: .
V gene: TRBV15
clone size: .
J gene: TRBJ1-5
CDR3 DNA: TGTGCCACCAGCAGGGACATCAATCAGCCCCAGCATTTT
CDR3 protein: CATSRDINQPQHF

D gene: TRBD1
V gene: TRBV6-1
clone size: once
J gene: TRBJ1-2
CDR3 DNA: TGTGCCAGTAGTAAACAGGGGGCGTATGGCTACACCTTC
CDR3 protein: CASSKQGAYGYTF

D gene: TRBD1
V gene: TRBV15
clone size: .
J gene: TRBJ2-7
CDR3 DNA: TGTGCCACCAGCGCTCGAGGGACAGCCTACGAGCAGTACTTC
CDR3 protein: CATSARGTAYEQYF

D gene: .
V gene: TRBV6-6
clone size: few
J gene: TRBJ1-2
CDR3 DNA: TGTGCCAGCAGTTACTCGTTGGGGAATGGCTACACCTTC
CDR3 protein: CASSYSLGNGYTF

D gene: .
V gene: TRBV11-3
clone size: .
J gene: TRBJ1-1
CDR3 DNA: TGTGCCAGCAGCGTGCAGACCTTGAACACTGAAGCTTTCTTT
CDR3 protein: CASSVQTLNTEAFF

D gene: .
V gene: TRBV6-5
clone size: once
J gene: TRBJ2-5
CDR3 DNA: TGTGCCAGCAGTGTCAGGGTGGAGGGAGAGACCCAGTACTTC
CDR3 protein: CASSVRVEGETQYF

D gene: .
V gene: TRBV7-2
clone size: .
J gene: TRBJ1-2
CDR3 DNA: TGTGCCAGCAGCTTAGACAGGACTGGCTACACCTTC
CDR3 protein: CASSLDRTGYTF

D gene: TRBD1
V gene: TRBV5-1
clone size: .
J gene: TRBJ2-5
CDR3 DNA: TGCGCCAGCAGCTTGGTTCTGCAGGGGGCACGGCAAGAGACCCAGTACTTC
CDR3 protein: CASSLVLQGARQETQYF

D gene: .
V gene: TRBV28
clone size: .
J gene: TRBJ2-6
CDR3 DNA: TGTGCCAGCAGTTTGGCAGGGCCTGGGGCCAACGTCCTGACTTTC
CDR3 protein: CASSLAGPGANVLTF

D gene: .
V gene: TRBV5-5
clone size: .
J gene: TRBJ2-3
CDR3 DNA: TGTGCCAGCAGCACAGGCCCCCCGGTCAGAGGATCAGATACGCAGTATTTT
CDR3 protein: CASSTGPPVRGSDTQYF

D gene: .
V gene: TRBV11-3
clone size: .
J gene: TRBJ2-7
CDR3 DNA: TGCGCCAGCAGCCAAGTCCCCAGCGTTGGGTCCTACGAGCAGTACTTC
CDR3 protein: CASSQVPSVGSYEQYF

D gene: TRBD1
V gene: TRBV18
clone size: .
J gene: TRBJ2-1
CDR3 DNA: TGTGCCAGCTCACCACCAAGGACAGGGAGCAATGAGCAGTTCTTC
CDR3 protein: CASSPPRTGSNEQFF

D gene: .
V gene: TRBV2
clone size: .
J gene: TRBJ2-7
CDR3 DNA: TGTGCCAGCAGTGTCTCAGGTGGGGTTGGCTACGAGCAGTACTTC
CDR3 protein: CASSVSGGVGYEQYF

D gene: TRBD2
V gene: TRBV28
clone size: .
J gene: TRBJ2-1
CDR3 DNA: TGTGCCAGCAGCCTAGCGGGGGGTATCTACAATGAGCAGTTCTTC
CDR3 protein: CASSLAGGIYNEQFF

D gene: .
V gene: TRBV10-3
clone size: few
J gene: TRBJ1-6
CDR3 DNA: TGTGCCATCAGTGAACCTAGACAGAGTTCACCCCTCCACTTT
CDR3 protein: CAISEPRQSSPLHF

D gene: TRBD1
V gene: TRBV5-5
clone size: .
J gene: TRBJ2-3
CDR3 DNA: TGTGCCAGCAGCTTGGAGGGACAGGGGGCAGATACGCAGTATTTT
CDR3 protein: CASSLEGQGADTQYF

D gene: TRBD1
V gene: TRBV28
clone size: .
J gene: TRBJ1-4
CDR3 DNA: TGTGCCAGCAGCGGACAGGGGGAGTTCCAAATGTTCGGAAAACTGTTTTTT
CDR3 protein: CASSGQGEFQMFGKLFF

D gene: .
V gene: TRBV7-8
clone size: .
J gene: TRBJ2-7
CDR3 DNA: TGTGCCAGCAGCTTAGTCGGGGCGTCCGGATTCTACGAGCAGTACTTC
CDR3 protein: CASSLVGASGFYEQYF

D gene: .
V gene: TRBV28
clone size: once
J gene: TRBJ1-2
CDR3 DNA: TGTGCCAGCAGTCAGGGGATCAGTGGCTACACCTTC
CDR3 protein: CASSQGISGYTF

D gene: .
V gene: TRBV29-1
clone size: .
J gene: TRBJ1-5
CDR3 DNA: TGCAGCGTTGAGTTGAGTGACAATCAGCCCCAGCATTTT
CDR3 protein: CSVELSDNQPQHF

D gene: TRBD1
V gene: TRBV28
clone size: .
J gene: TRBJ2-7
CDR3 DNA: TGTGCCAGCAGTTTACCTTGGACAGGGACCTACGAGCAGTACTTC
CDR3 protein: CASSLPWTGTYEQYF

D gene: .
V gene: TRBV2
clone size: .
J gene: TRBJ1-2
CDR3 DNA: TGTGCCAGCAGTGATCCAGTGGAGGCCTATGGCTACACCTTC
CDR3 protein: CASSDPVEAYGYTF

D gene: .
V gene: TRBV6-5
clone size: once
J gene: TRBJ2-1
CDR3 DNA: TGTGCCAGCAGTTACTCGGGACAAGGGGGATACAATGAGCAGTTCTTC
CDR3 protein: CASSYSGQGGYNEQFF

D gene: .
V gene: TRBV15
clone size: .
J gene: TRBJ2-1
CDR3 DNA: TGTGCCACCAGCAGCGACCTCCGGGACTTTCCCGGTCGAGAGCAGTTCTTC
CDR3 protein: CATSSDLRDFPGREQFF